This TCR beta chain was retrieved from a study of OX40 agonist ivuxolimab in advanced cancers. Across the whole study: The dose of intravenous ivuxolimab that patients received every 2 weeks ranged from 0.01 to 10 mg/kg. Whole-study results and caveats: What antigens the expanded peripheral T cells recognized was never established.

This CDR3 has 15 residues. J was trimmed by 4 bases and V by 5 bases; bases with no gene match: 8. Germline CDR1 is MNHNS and CDR2 is SASEGT. Concerning this clone: As yet, its antigen is unknown.

The data were produced by immunoSEQ multiplex PCR, yet TCRdb's version contains in-frame clones alone and is incomplete. There are 65,000 to 80,000 clones in the sample; about 90% occur only once, and 0.5% to 0.65% lies in the top ten. The clonotype comes from an adult with an advanced solid tumor such as melanoma, head and neck, liver or kidney cancer. This chain joins TRBV6-1 and TRBJ2-1; 7 bases align to TRBD2. The sample in question was CD4+ or CD8+ T cells sorted from blood, obtained in a trial of the OX40 agonist ivuxolimab. CDR3 nucleotides: TGTGCCAGCAGTTCAACGGCGGGAGCATACAATGAGCAGTTCTTC. This encodes CASSSTAGAYNEQFF.